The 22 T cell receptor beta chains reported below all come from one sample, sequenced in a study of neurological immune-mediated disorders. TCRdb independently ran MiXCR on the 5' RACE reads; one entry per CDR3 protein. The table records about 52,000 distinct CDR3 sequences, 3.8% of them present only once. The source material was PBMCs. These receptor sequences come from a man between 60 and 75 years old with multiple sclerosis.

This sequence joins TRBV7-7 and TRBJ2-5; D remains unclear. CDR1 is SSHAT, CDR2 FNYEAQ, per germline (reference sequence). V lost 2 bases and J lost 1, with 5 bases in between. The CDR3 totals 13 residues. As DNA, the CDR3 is TGTGCCAGCAGCTTATCCCCCCAAGAGACCCAGTACTTC. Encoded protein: CASSLSPQETQYF.

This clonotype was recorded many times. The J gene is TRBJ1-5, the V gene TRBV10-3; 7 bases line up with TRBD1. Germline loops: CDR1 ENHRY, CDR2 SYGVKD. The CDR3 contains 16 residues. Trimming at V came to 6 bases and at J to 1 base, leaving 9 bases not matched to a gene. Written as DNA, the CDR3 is TGTGCCATCAGCACAACAGGGGTCACGAGCAATCAGCCCCAGCATTTT. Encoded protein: CAISTTGVTSNQPQHF.

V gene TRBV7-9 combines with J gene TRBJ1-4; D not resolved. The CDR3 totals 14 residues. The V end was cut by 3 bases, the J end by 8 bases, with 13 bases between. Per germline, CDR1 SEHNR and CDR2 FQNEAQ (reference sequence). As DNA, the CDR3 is TGTGCCAGCAGCTTGGGGAGCAGTTCAGAAAAACTGTTTTTT. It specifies CASSLGSSSEKLFF.

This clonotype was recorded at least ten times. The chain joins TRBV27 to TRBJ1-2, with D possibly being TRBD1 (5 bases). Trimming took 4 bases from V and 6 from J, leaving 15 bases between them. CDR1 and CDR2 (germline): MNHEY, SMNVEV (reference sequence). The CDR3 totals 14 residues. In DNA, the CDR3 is TGTGCCAGCAGTTACAGGCCAGGCTCCCATGGCTACACCTTC. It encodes CASSYRPGSHGYTF.

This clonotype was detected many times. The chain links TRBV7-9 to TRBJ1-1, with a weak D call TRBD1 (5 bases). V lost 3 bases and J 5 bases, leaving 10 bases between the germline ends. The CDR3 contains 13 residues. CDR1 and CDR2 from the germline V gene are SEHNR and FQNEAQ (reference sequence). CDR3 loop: CASSLGPETEAFF. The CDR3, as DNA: TGTGCCAGCAGCTTGGGGCCGGAAACTGAAGCTTTCTTT.

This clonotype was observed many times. CDR3 amino acids: CASSPGQAAPSPLHF. CDR3 DNA: TGTGCCAGCAGCCCGGGACAGGCCGCGCCTTCACCCCTCCACTTT. The V call is TRBV7-6, the J call TRBJ1-6, with 8 bases matching TRBD1. The germline CDR1 and CDR2 sequences are SGHVS and FNYEAQ. With 5 bases clipped from V and 9 bases from J, the junction kept 9 bases outside the gene matches. The CDR3 totals 15 residues.

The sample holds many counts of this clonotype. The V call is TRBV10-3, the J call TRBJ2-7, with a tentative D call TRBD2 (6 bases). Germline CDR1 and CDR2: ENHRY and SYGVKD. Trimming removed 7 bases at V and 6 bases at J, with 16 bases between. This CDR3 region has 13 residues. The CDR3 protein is CAINPRGYGEQYF. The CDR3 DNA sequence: TGTGCCATCAACCCCCGGGGGTACGGCGAGCAGTACTTC.

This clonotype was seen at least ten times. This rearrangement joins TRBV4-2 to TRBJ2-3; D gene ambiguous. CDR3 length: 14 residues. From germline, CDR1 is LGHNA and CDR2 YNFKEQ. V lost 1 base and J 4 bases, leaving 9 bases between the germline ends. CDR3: CASSQANEADTQYF. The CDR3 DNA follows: TGTGCCAGCAGCCAAGCCAATGAAGCAGATACGCAGTATTTT.

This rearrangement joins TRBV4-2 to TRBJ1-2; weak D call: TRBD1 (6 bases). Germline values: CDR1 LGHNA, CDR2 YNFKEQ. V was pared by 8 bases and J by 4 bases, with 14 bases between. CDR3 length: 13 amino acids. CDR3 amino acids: CASRSGDPYGYTF. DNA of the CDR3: TGTGCCAGCCGGTCAGGGGATCCCTATGGCTACACCTTC.

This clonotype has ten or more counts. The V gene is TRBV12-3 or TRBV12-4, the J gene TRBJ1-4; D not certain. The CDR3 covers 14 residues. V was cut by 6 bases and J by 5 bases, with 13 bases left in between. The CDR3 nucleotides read TGTGCCAGCAGCCCCGACATGGGGAATGAAAAACTGTTTTTT. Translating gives CASSPDMGNEKLFF.

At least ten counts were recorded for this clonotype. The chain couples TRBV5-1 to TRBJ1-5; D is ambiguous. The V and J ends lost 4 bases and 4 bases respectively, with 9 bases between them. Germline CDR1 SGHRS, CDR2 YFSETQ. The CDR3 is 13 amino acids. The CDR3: CASSPQANQPQHF. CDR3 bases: TGCGCCAGCAGCCCTCAAGCTAATCAGCCCCAGCATTTT.

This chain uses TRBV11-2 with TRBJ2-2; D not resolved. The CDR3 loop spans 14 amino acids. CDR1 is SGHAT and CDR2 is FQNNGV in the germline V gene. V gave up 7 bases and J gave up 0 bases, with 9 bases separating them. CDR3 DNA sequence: TGTGCCAGCATGTCTTTAGCGAACACCGGGGAGCTGTTTTTT. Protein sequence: CASMSLANTGELFF.

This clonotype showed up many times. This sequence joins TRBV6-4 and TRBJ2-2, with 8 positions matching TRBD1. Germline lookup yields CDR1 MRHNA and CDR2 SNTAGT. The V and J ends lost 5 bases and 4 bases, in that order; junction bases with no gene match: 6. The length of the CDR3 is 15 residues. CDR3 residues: CASSSNTGGTGELFF. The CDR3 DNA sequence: TGTGCCAGCAGTTCTAATACAGGGGGCACCGGGGAGCTGTTTTTT.

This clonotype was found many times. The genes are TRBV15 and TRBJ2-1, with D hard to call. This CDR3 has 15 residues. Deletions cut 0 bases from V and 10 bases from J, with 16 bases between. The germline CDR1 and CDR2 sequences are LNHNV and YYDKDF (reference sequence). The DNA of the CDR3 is TGTGCCACCAGCAGAGATCCGGGCGCAGCGCGGGAGCAGTTCTTC. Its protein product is CATSRDPGAAREQFF.

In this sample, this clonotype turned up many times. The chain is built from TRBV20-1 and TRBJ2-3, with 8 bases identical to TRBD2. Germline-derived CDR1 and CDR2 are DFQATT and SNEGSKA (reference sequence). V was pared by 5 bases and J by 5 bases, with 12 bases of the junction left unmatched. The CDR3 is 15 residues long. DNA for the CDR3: TGCAGTGCTCTCCATTTGGCGGGAGGAAGAGATACGCAGTATTTT. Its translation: CSALHLAGGRDTQYF.

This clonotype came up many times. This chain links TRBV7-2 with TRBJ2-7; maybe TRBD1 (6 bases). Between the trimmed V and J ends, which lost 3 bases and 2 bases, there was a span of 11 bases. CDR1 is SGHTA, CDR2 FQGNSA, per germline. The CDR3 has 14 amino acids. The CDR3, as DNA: TGTGCCAGCAGCTTGGGACACGGGGCCTACGAGCAGTACTTC. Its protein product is CASSLGHGAYEQYF.

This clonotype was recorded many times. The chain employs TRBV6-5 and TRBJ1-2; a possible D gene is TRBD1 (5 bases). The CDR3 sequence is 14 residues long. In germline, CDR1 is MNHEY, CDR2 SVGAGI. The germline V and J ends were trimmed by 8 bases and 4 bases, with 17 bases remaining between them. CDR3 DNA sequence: TGTGCCAGCTTTAAACAGGCCCCGGGCTATGGCTACACCTTC. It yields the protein CASFKQAPGYGYTF.

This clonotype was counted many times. This CDR3 is CASGQGSSNEQFF. CDR3 DNA: TGCGCCAGCGGGCAGGGTAGTTCCAATGAGCAGTTCTTC. The chain links TRBV5-1 to TRBJ2-1; tentatively, D is TRBD1 (5 bases). V gave up 7 bases and J gave up 6 bases, with 14 bases separating them. Germline-derived CDR1 and CDR2 are SGHRS and YFSETQ. This CDR3 spans 13 amino acids.

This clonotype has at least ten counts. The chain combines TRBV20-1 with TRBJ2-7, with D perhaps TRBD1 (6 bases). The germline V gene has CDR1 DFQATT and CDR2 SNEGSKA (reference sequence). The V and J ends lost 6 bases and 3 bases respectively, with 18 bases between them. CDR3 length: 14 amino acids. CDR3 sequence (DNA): TGCAGTGCAGTGGGGGCCCCGGCCCACTACGAGCAGTACTTC. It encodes CSAVGAPAHYEQYF.

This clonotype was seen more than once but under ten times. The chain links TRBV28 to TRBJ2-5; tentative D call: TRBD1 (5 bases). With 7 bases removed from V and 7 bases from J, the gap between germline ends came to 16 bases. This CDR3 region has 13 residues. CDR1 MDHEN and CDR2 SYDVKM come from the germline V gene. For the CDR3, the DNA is TGTGCCAGCAAAGACAGCAGTTTCGGGACCCAGTACTTC. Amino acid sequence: CASKDSSFGTQYF.

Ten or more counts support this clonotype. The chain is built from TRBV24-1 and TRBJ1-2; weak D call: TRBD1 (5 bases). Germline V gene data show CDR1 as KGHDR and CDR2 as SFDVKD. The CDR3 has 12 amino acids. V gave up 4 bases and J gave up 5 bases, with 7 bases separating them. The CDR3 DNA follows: TGTGCCACCAGTGAGGGACGGTATGGCTACACCTTC. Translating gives CATSEGRYGYTF.

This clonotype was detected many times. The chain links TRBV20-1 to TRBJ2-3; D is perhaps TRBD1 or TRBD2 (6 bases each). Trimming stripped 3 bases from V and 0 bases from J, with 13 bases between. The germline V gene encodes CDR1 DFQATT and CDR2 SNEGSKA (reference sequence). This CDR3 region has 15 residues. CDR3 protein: CSASPGGVSTDTQYF. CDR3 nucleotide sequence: TGCAGTGCTAGCCCCGGGGGCGTGAGCACAGATACGCAGTATTTT.